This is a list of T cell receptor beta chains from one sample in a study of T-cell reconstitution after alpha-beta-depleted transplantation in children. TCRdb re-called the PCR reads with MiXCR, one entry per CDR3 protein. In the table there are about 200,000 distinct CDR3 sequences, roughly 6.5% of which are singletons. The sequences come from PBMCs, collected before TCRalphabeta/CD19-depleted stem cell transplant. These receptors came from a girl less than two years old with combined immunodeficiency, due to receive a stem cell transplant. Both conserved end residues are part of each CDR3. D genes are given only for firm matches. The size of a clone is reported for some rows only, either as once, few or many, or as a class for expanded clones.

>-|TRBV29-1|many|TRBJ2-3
CSVDPGWGNTDTQYF
TGCAGCGTTGATCCGGGCTGGGGGAACACAGATACGCAGTATTTT
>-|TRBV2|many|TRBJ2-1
CASRTTIYNEQFF
TGTGCCAGCAGGACTACTATTTACAATGAGCAGTTCTTC
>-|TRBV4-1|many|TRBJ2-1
CASSQDGQEQFF
TGCGCCAGCAGCCAAGATGGGCAGGAGCAGTTCTTC
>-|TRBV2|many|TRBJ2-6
CASSEEEAGANVLTF
TGTGCCAGCAGTGAAGAGGAGGCTGGGGCCAACGTCCTGACTTTC
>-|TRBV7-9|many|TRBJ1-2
CASSPNGWGYTF
TGTGCCAGCAGCCCGAACGGGTGGGGCTACACCTTC
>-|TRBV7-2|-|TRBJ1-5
CASSLGVSGSNQPQHF
TGTGCCAGCAGCTTAGGTGTGTCGGGGAGCAATCAGCCCCAGCATTTT
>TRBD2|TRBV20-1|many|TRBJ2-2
CSARPAGRNTGELFF
TGCAGTGCTCGTCCAGCGGGAAGGAACACCGGGGAGCTGTTTTTT
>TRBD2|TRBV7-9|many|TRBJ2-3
CASSPTSGGSDTQYF
TGTGCCAGCAGCCCGACTAGCGGGGGGTCAGATACGCAGTATTTT
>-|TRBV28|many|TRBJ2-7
CASSSFIGRFLGYEQYF
TGTGCCAGCAGTTCATTTATAGGACGGTTTCTTGGCTACGAGCAGTACTTC
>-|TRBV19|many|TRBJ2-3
CASSNGGGPDTQYF
TGTGCCAGTAGTAATGGGGGGGGCCCAGATACGCAGTATTTT
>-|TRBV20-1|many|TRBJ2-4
CSARALDRKPLAKNIQYF
TGCAGTGCTAGAGCCCTGGACCGTAAACCTTTAGCCAAAAACATTCAGTACTTC
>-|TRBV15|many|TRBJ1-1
CATSGGTEAFF
TGTGCCACCAGCGGGGGGACTGAAGCTTTCTTT
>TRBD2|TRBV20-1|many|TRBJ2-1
CSARMLAGGVLDEQFF
TGCAGTGCTAGAATGCTAGCGGGAGGGGTTTTAGATGAGCAGTTCTTC
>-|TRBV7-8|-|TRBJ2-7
CASSLIAGTSGYEQYF
TGTGCCAGCAGCTTAATAGCAGGGACCTCGGGTTACGAGCAGTACTTC
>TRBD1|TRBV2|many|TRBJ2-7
CASRQDREYEQYF
TGTGCCAGCAGACAGGACAGGGAATACGAGCAGTACTTC
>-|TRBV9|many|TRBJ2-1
CASSHSGLKQFF
TGTGCCAGCAGCCACTCCGGTCTGAAGCAGTTCTTC
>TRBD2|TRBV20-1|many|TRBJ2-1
CSAKHASGVHEQFF
TGCAGTGCCAAACACGCTAGCGGGGTCCATGAGCAGTTCTTC
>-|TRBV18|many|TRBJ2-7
CASSPAAYEQYF
TGTGCCAGCTCACCCGCAGCCTACGAGCAGTACTTC
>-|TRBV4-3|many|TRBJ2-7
CASSQEGISYEQYF
TGCGCCAGCAGCCAAGAGGGAATCTCCTACGAGCAGTACTTC
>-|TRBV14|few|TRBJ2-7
CASSQSRSYEQYF
TGTGCCAGCAGCCAAAGCAGGAGCTACGAGCAGTACTTC
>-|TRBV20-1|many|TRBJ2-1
CSAPPWYNEQFF
TGCAGTGCACCCCCCTGGTACAATGAGCAGTTCTTC
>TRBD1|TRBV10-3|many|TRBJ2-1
CAISGRQGVENEQFF
TGTGCCATCAGTGGAAGGCAGGGGGTGGAGAATGAGCAGTTCTTC
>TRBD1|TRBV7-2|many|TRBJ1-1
CASSIQSGDRVEAFF
TGTGCCAGCAGCATACAATCCGGGGACAGGGTCGAAGCTTTCTTT